Listed here are 24 T cell receptor beta chains from one sample, sequenced in a study of shared clonotypes between healthy human individuals. The table came from immunoSEQ multiplex PCR; TCRdb's copy has only in-frame clones and leaves some out. The sample yields about 1.9 million clones, around 93% seen once. Naive CD8 cells, CD45RO-negative and positively selected for CCR7, excluded terminally differentiated effector memory CD45RA+ cells. The sample taken for sequencing was naive CD8+ T cells from PBMCs. These receptors all stem from a young man in good health. Some clones in this sample may be carry-over from other donors' samples.

V is TRBV28 and J is TRBJ2-7; 8 bases match TRBD2. The CDR3 sequence is 13 residues long. V lost 9 bases, J lost 3 bases, and 7 bases stayed unmatched. The germline gives CDR1 MDHEN, CDR2 SYDVKM. The DNA for the CDR3 is TGTGCCAGTTGGCGGACTAGCAGCTACGAGCAGTACTTC. Its translation: CASWRTSSYEQYF.

The rearrangement joins TRBV7-9 to TRBJ2-7; 7 bases align to TRBD2. V dropped 5 bases and J dropped 0; count of bases not matched to a gene: 4. There are 14 residues in the CDR3. Germline V gene sequence: CDR1 SEHNR, CDR2 FQNEAQ (reference sequence). The CDR3 DNA reads as TGTGCCAGCAGCCATAGCGGGCCCTCCTACGAGCAGTACTTC. Translation: CASSHSGPSYEQYF.

Turning to this clone: This CDR3 is also generated by other DNA sequences in the sample. V is TRBV19 and J is TRBJ2-7; D is undetermined. This CDR3 is built from 11 residues. Trimming took 1 base from V and 6 from J, leaving 4 bases between them. The germline V gene encodes CDR1 LNHDA and CDR2 SQIVND (reference sequence). CDR3 protein: CASSIGGEQYF. The CDR3 coding sequence is TGTGCCAGTAGTATAGGAGGCGAGCAGTACTTC.

V is TRBV13 and J is TRBJ2-2; TRBD2 matches 9 bases. The CDR3 is 17 residues long. J was trimmed by 0 bases and V by 4 bases; bases with no gene match: 6. The germline gives CDR1 PRHDT, CDR2 FYEKMQ (reference sequence). The DNA for the CDR3 is TGTGCCAGCAGCTGGAGGGGACTAGCAGCGAACACCGGGGAGCTGTTTTTT. It is translated as CASSWRGLAANTGELFF.

This clone appeared a few times. The chain combines TRBV9 with TRBJ1-3; D unclear. The germline V and J ends were trimmed by 0 bases and 0 bases, with 7 bases remaining between them. The CDR3 runs to 15 residues. Per germline, CDR1 SGDLS and CDR2 YYNGEE. The DNA for the CDR3 is TGTGCCAGCAGCGTAGTCGACCACTCTGGAAACACCATATATTTT. It encodes CASSVVDHSGNTIYF.

CDR3 protein: CASSLGGGQGFSYGYTF. CDR3 DNA sequence: TGTGCCAGCAGCTTAGGGGGGGGACAGGGCTTCAGCTATGGCTACACCTTC. V is TRBV7-8 and J is TRBJ1-2, with TRBD1 identical over 9 bases. Trimming cost V 1 base and J 4 bases; bases outside gene matches: 10. This CDR3 has 17 residues. Germline V gene sequence: CDR1 SGHVS, CDR2 FQNEAQ.

The CDR3 sequence is CASSKTTDTQYF. The CDR3 DNA reads TGTGCCAGCAGCAAGACCACAGATACGCAGTATTTT. The rearrangement joins TRBV21-1 to TRBJ2-3. TRBV21-1 is shown as a pseudogene. CDR3 length: 12 residues.

The genes are TRBV19 and TRBJ2-1; TRBD1 is a possible D gene (6 bases). There are 19 residues in the CDR3. Trimming left V 0 bases short and J 6 bases short, with 24 bases between. Germline V gene lookup returns CDR1 LNHDA and CDR2 SQIVND (reference sequence). CDR3 loop: CASSIDSWVGTRLVNEQFF. CDR3 nucleotides: TGTGCCAGTAGTATAGATAGCTGGGTCGGGACAAGGTTAGTCAATGAGCAGTTCTTC.

V gene TRBV19 combines with J gene TRBJ2-1, with D unclear. Germline CDR1 is LNHDA and CDR2 is SQIVND (reference sequence). The CDR3 loop spans 14 amino acids. V lost 7 bases and J 2 bases, leaving 12 bases between the germline ends. DNA for the CDR3: TGTGCCAGTACCCCTGGAACAGCCTACAATGAGCAGTTCTTC. It encodes CASTPGTAYNEQFF.

V and J are TRBV27 and TRBJ1-4; a possible D gene is TRBD1 (6 bases). In germline, CDR1 is MNHEY, CDR2 SMNVEV (reference sequence). The CDR3 contains 17 residues. The V end lost 3 bases, the J end lost 0 bases, and 14 bases lay between the germline ends. The CDR3 protein is CASSFLTGGATNEKLFF. CDR3 in DNA: TGTGCCAGCAGTTTTTTGACCGGGGGCGCAACTAATGAAAAACTGTTTTTT.

The chain uses TRBV28 and TRBJ1-5; D gene ambiguous. The V and J ends lost 3 bases and 1 base respectively, with 10 bases between them. The CDR3 consists of 15 residues. Germline V gene sequence: CDR1 MDHEN, CDR2 SYDVKM. CDR3 coding DNA: TGTGCCAGCAGTTTGACATTTGCGAGCAATCAGCCCCAGCATTTT. As protein: CASSLTFASNQPQHF. Together with reference TRBV28 and TRBJ1-5, the CDR3 gives the full variable domain: DVKVTQSSRYLVKRTGEKVFLECVQDMDHENMFWYRQDPGLGLRLIYFSYDVKMKEKGDIPEGYSVSREKKERFSLILESASTNQTSMYLCASSLTFASNQPQHFGDGTRLSIL.

CDR3 in amino acids: CASSLNRGWEQYF. The CDR3 DNA is TGTGCCAGCAGTTTAAACAGGGGGTGGGAGCAGTACTTC. The rearrangement joins TRBV28 to TRBJ2-7, with 8 bases that match TRBD1. This CDR3 contains 13 residues. V shed 2 bases and J 7 bases; nucleotides not matched to a gene: 4. Germline V lookup: CDR1 MDHEN, CDR2 SYDVKM. Supplemented by reference TRBV28 and TRBJ2-7, the full variable domain reads DVKVTQSSRYLVKRTGEKVFLECVQDMDHENMFWYRQDPGLGLRLIYFSYDVKMKEKGDIPEGYSVSREKKERFSLILESASTNQTSMYLCASSLNRGWEQYFGPGTRLTVT.

This chain connects TRBV9 to TRBJ1-4; 7 nucleotides agree with TRBD1. The CDR3 extends over 15 amino acids. V lost 4 bases to trimming and J lost 8 bases; unmatched junction nucleotides: 11. CDR1 SGDLS and CDR2 YYNGEE come from the germline V gene. This chain's CDR3 is CASSTIGGKREKLFF. DNA of the CDR3: TGTGCCAGCAGCACGATAGGGGGCAAGAGGGAAAAACTGTTTTTT.

This chain joins TRBV4-1 and TRBJ2-2; D is unclear. Germline lookup yields CDR1 MGHRA and CDR2 YSYEKL. The CDR3 spans 15 residues. The V gene lost 8 bases and the J gene lost 3 bases, with 16 bases spanning the gap. As DNA, the CDR3 is TGCGCCAGCGGCTCCTTGGGCGGCTACACCGGGGAGCTGTTTTTT. Its translation: CASGSLGGYTGELFF.

This clone was observed once. CDR3 residues: CASSGVGLAGVPYF. CDR3 DNA: TGCGCCAGCAGCGGGGTGGGACTAGCGGGAGTTCCGTACTTC. The chain recombines TRBV5-1 with TRBJ2-7; 14 nucleotides line up with TRBD2. V was clipped by 4 bases and J by 12 bases; unmatched bases: 9. CDR3 length: 14 amino acids. Germline CDR1 is SGHRS and CDR2 is YFSETQ.

The V gene is TRBV25-1, the J gene TRBJ2-7; no definite D call. V was cut by 4 bases and J by 6 bases, with 4 bases left in between. Germline values: CDR1 MGHDK, CDR2 SYGVNS. The CDR3 runs 10 residues. In DNA form, the CDR3 reads TGTGCCAGCAGTGGCCGCGAGCAGTACTTC. Translation: CASSGREQYF.

The chain links TRBV30 to TRBJ1-4; D is ambiguous. Germline CDR1 reads GTSNPN; CDR2 reads SVGIG (reference sequence). With 1 base removed from V and 8 bases from J, the gap between germline ends came to 17 bases. The CDR3 totals 15 residues. The CDR3 DNA follows: TGTGCCTGGAGTGATCGGTCCCTCCCCCTGGAAAAACTGTTTTTT. Encoded protein: CAWSDRSLPLEKLFF.

This clone was seen a single time. This rearrangement joins TRBV7-8 to TRBJ2-7; perhaps TRBD2 as D (6 bases). Germline values: CDR1 SGHVS, CDR2 FQNEAQ. V gave up 5 bases and J gave up 7 bases, with 24 bases separating them. The CDR3 runs 16 residues. The CDR3 region has the DNA TGTGCCAGCAGCGGCCCTCAAGGGCCCAGGAGGGGAGAGCAGTACTTC. It codes for CASSGPQGPRRGEQYF.

Concerning this clone: At the DNA level, this CDR3 is encoded by other sequences in the same sample as well. The chain links TRBV7-9 to TRBJ1-2, with unresolved D. V shed 4 bases and J shed 5 bases, with 11 bases lying between them. The CDR3 has 13 amino acids. Germline lookup yields CDR1 SEHNR and CDR2 FQNEAQ (reference sequence). The CDR3 spells CASSSAGAYGYTF. CDR3 DNA sequence: TGTGCCAGCAGCTCGGCCGGAGCGTATGGCTACACCTTC.

This chain links TRBV5-1 with TRBJ2-6; D may be TRBD2 (6 bases). The CDR3 runs to 17 residues. Trimming shortened V by 4 bases and J by 1 base, and 15 bases separated the two germline ends. The germline CDR1 and CDR2 sequences are SGHRS and YFSETQ. The CDR3 loop reads CASSGGTRSSGANVLTF. In nucleotides, the CDR3 is TGCGCCAGCAGCGGCGGGACGCGAAGTTCTGGGGCCAACGTCCTGACTTTC. The variable domain in full, with the rest retrieved from reference TRBV5-1 and TRBJ2-6, is KAGVTQTPRYLIKTRGQQVTLSCSPISGHRSVSWYQQTPGQGLQFLFEYFSETQRNKGNFPGRFSGRQFSNSRSEMNVSTLELGDSALYLCASSGGTRSSGANVLTFGAGSRLTVL.

This chain links TRBV19 with TRBJ1-1, with 11 bases fitting TRBD1. The CDR3 extends over 15 amino acids. Per germline, CDR1 LNHDA and CDR2 SQIVND (reference sequence). The junction had 5 bases not matched to a gene; V was cut back by 7 bases and J by 1 base. The CDR3 DNA reads as TGTGCCAGTACCGACGGACAGGGGGCGAACACTGAAGCTTTCTTT. Translated: CASTDGQGANTEAFF.

The chain links TRBV7-9 to TRBJ1-2; D possibly corresponds to TRBD1 (6 bases). Trimming took off 5 bases at V and 4 bases at J, with 17 bases between the two ends. The CDR3 runs 15 residues. Germline-derived CDR1 and CDR2 are SEHNR and FQNEAQ (reference sequence). The DNA for the CDR3 is TGTGCCAGCAGCCTCGTGTCGGACAGAGCCTATGGCTACACCTTC. Amino acids: CASSLVSDRAYGYTF.

The chain carries TRBV28 and TRBJ2-7; D unresolved. Germline CDR1 and CDR2: MDHEN and SYDVKM. Trimming stripped 3 bases from V and 4 bases from J, with 10 bases between. The CDR3 spans 13 residues. CDR3 coding DNA: TGTGCCAGCAGTTTTGTCGGTACATACGAGCAGTACTTC. Protein: CASSFVGTYEQYF.

The genes are TRBV5-1 and TRBJ1-1; the D is unclear. The CDR3 has 13 residues. With 2 bases removed from V and 5 bases from J, the gap between germline ends came to 10 bases. CDR1 is SGHRS and CDR2 is YFSETQ in the germline V gene. The CDR3 protein is CASSFMAGTEAFF. As DNA, the CDR3 is TGCGCCAGCAGCTTCATGGCTGGTACTGAAGCTTTCTTT.